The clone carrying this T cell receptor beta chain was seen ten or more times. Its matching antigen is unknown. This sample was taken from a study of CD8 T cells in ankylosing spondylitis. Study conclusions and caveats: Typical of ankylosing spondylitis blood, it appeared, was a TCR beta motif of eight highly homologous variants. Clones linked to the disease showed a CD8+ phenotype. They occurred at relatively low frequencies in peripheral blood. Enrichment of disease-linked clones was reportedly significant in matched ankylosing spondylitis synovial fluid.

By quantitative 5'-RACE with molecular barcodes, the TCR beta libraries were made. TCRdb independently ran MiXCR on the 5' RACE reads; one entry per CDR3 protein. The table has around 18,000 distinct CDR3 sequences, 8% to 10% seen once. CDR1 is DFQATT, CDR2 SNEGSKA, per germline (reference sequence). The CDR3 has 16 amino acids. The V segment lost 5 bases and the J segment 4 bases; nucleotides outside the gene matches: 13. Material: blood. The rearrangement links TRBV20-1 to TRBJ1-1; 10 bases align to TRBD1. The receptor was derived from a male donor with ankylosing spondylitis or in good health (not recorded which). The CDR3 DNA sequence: TGCAGTGCTGGCGGGACAGGGGCCGATCGGGGCACTGAAGCTTTCTTT. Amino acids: CSAGGTGADRGTEAFF.